What follows are 30 T cell receptor beta chains derived from one specimen sequenced in a study of T-cell reconstitution after alpha-beta-depleted transplantation in children. The authors prepared the TCRbeta library with unique molecular identifiers. TCRdb ran MiXCR on the PCR reads and lists one entry per CDR3 protein. The sample contains 380,000 or so distinct CDR3 sequences, roughly 15% of which appear only once. Material: PBMCs, obtained from the stem cell graft. These receptors were obtained from a human donor who donated a stem cell graft to a child with Fanconi anemia.

This clonotype was detected many times. The chain links TRBV29-1 to TRBJ1-1; possible D gene TRBD1, 6 bases. The CDR3 spans 14 residues. Germline CDR1 SQVTM, CDR2 ANQGSEA. The ends were cut back, 2 bases at V and 1 base at J, with 11 bases in the middle. This CDR3 reads CSVERGGANTEAFF. Written as DNA, the CDR3 is TGCAGCGTTGAACGGGGGGGCGCGAACACTGAAGCTTTCTTT.

V usage is TRBV25-1 and J usage is TRBJ2-5; D is possibly TRBD2 (6 bases). The CDR3 runs 13 residues. V was pared by 7 bases and J by 4 bases, with 13 bases between. The germline CDR1 and CDR2 sequences are MGHDK and SYGVNS. CDR3 protein: CASTGVGGETQYF. DNA of the CDR3: TGTGCCAGCACGGGGGTGGGGGGAGAGACCCAGTACTTC.

In its sample, this clonotype was seen many times. V is TRBV5-5 and J is TRBJ2-7, with D possibly matching TRBD2 (6 bases). Trimming took off 0 bases at V and 0 bases at J, with 10 bases between the two ends. The V gene's germline CDR1 is SGHKS and CDR2 YYEKEE (reference sequence). This CDR3 spans 15 amino acids. CDR3 loop: CASSLEFGSSYEQYV. DNA for the CDR3: TGTGCCAGCAGCTTGGAGTTCGGGAGCTCCTACGAGCAGTACGTC.

The chain recombines TRBV12-3 or TRBV12-4 with TRBJ1-1; 7 positions agree with TRBD1. V dropped 6 bases and J dropped 5; count of bases not matched to a gene: 12. There are 15 residues in the CDR3. CDR3 residues: CASSKSPGGRTEAFF. CDR3 sequence (DNA): TGTGCCAGCAGCAAATCGCCAGGGGGTCGAACTGAAGCTTTCTTT.

The sample holds a few counts of this clonotype. The chain employs TRBV20-1 and TRBJ2-1; 7 bases match TRBD2. CDR3 length equals 13 residues. The V gene end was trimmed by 4 bases and the J gene end by 3 bases; junction bases not matched to a gene: 3. Per germline, CDR1 DFQATT and CDR2 SNEGSKA (reference sequence). As DNA, the CDR3 is TGCAGTGCTACCCCTAGCGGCTACAATGAGCAGTTCTTC. It encodes CSATPSGYNEQFF.

This clonotype was detected many times. The chain combines TRBV28 with TRBJ2-7; TRBD2 might be the D (7 bases). V was trimmed by 5 bases and J by 6 bases, leaving 20 bases between them. The germline CDR1 and CDR2 sequences are MDHEN and SYDVKM. CDR3 length equals 15 residues. The CDR3: CASSASGGHFIEQYV. The CDR3, as DNA: TGTGCCAGCAGTGCTTCGGGGGGACACTTTATCGAGCAGTACGTC.

The chain couples TRBV12-3 or TRBV12-4 to TRBJ2-6; D ambiguous. The CDR3 extends over 16 amino acids. V was cut by 7 bases and J by 4 bases, with 17 bases left in between. CDR3 protein: CASTLGLGSGANVLTF. The CDR3 region has the DNA TGTGCCAGCACCCTTGGATTGGGGTCCGGGGCCAACGTCCTGACTTTC.

The sample holds a few counts of this clonotype. The rearrangement links TRBV20-1 to TRBJ2-3; no reliable D call. The germline V and J ends were trimmed by 5 bases and 4 bases, with 10 bases remaining between them. CDR1 and CDR2 from the germline V gene are DFQATT and SNEGSKA (reference sequence). The CDR3 spans 12 residues. For the CDR3, the DNA is TGCAGTGCTTCAGAGGCGGCAGATACGCAGTATTTT. Its translation: CSASEAADTQYF.

The V gene is TRBV30, the J gene TRBJ2-1, with 7 bases aligning to TRBD1. Trimming at V came to 1 base and at J to 5 bases, leaving 2 bases not matched to a gene. This CDR3 comprises 13 residues. Germline V gene data show CDR1 as GTSNPN and CDR2 as SVGIG (reference sequence). CDR3: CAWSDDRDNEQFF. The CDR3 DNA follows: TGTGCCTGGAGTGACGACAGGGACAATGAGCAGTTCTTC.

This clonotype was seen ten or more times. The V gene is TRBV15, the J gene TRBJ1-5; D gene unclear. Germline lookup yields CDR1 LNHNV and CDR2 YYDKDF (reference sequence). The CDR3 totals 14 residues. With 5 bases removed from V and 1 base from J, the gap between germline ends came to 9 bases. This CDR3 is CATSLGLSNQPQHF. CDR3 DNA sequence: TGTGCCACCAGCCTAGGGCTGAGCAATCAGCCCCAGCATTTT.

The V call is TRBV12-3 or TRBV12-4, the J call TRBJ2-1; 15 bases match TRBD2. Trimming took 10 bases from V and 3 from J; bases not matched to a gene: 13. This CDR3 comprises 18 residues. Here the CDR3 reads CAISPGTSGGYGYNEQFF. The CDR3 coding sequence is TGTGCCATCAGCCCCGGGACTAGCGGGGGGTACGGCTACAATGAGCAGTTCTTC.

This clonotype was seen at least ten times. This chain links TRBV5-1 with TRBJ2-1; D is possibly TRBD2 (6 bases). Between the trimmed V and J ends, which lost 1 base and 8 bases, there was a span of 10 bases. Per germline, CDR1 SGHRS and CDR2 YFSETQ. The CDR3 runs to 13 residues. The chain's CDR3 is CASSLLGDYEQFF. CDR3 coding DNA: TGCGCCAGCAGCTTGTTGGGGGACTATGAGCAGTTCTTC.

The sample holds a few counts of this clonotype. This chain links TRBV5-1 with TRBJ2-3; TRBD2 is a possible D gene (7 bases). Trimming took off 4 bases at V and 6 bases at J, with 18 bases between the two ends. Germline V gives CDR1 SGHRS, CDR2 YFSETQ. The CDR3 spans 15 residues. The CDR3 sequence: CASSPGGFKRDTQYF. CDR3 nucleotide sequence: TGCGCCAGCAGCCCGGGGGGCTTCAAACGGGATACGCAGTATTTT.

This chain connects TRBV4-3 to TRBJ1-1; D unclear. The germline V gene has CDR1 LGHNA and CDR2 YSLEER. CDR3 length: 15 amino acids. V was trimmed by 0 bases and J by 5 bases, leaving 13 bases between them. CDR3 coding DNA: TGCGCCAGCAGCCAAGAAGACGGAGGGAGGACTGAAGCTTTCTTT. This encodes CASSQEDGGRTEAFF.

This clonotype was recorded at least ten times. This chain connects TRBV11-2 to TRBJ2-2; TRBD1 agrees at 9 bases. The V and J ends lost 5 bases and 8 bases, in that order; junction bases with no gene match: 12. In germline, CDR1 is SGHAT, CDR2 FQNNGV. This CDR3 spans 16 amino acids. DNA of the CDR3: TGTGCCAGCAGCCTCCTCCCCGGACAGGGGCGGGGGGAGCTGTTTTTT. It codes for CASSLLPGQGRGELFF. The variable domain in full, completed from reference TRBV11-2 and TRBJ2-2, reads EAGVAQSPRYKIIEKRQSVAFWCNPISGHATLYWYQQILGQGPKLLIQFQNNGVVDDSQLPKDRFSAERLKGVDSTLKIQPAKLEDSAVYLCASSLLPGQGRGELFFGEGSRLTVL.

The chain is built from TRBV7-9 and TRBJ1-2, with 8 bases matching TRBD1. V lost 5 bases, J lost 2 bases, and 7 bases stayed unmatched. Per the germline V gene, CDR1 is SEHNR and CDR2 is FQNEAQ (reference sequence). The CDR3 covers 15 residues. The CDR3 DNA is TGTGCCAGCAGCCAAGGACAGGGCTGGAACTATGGCTACACCTTC. Amino acid sequence: CASSQGQGWNYGYTF.

The chain uses TRBV7-7 and TRBJ2-6; 7 bases agree with TRBD1. The CDR3 extends over 17 amino acids. Germline values: CDR1 SSHAT, CDR2 FNYEAQ (reference sequence). Trimming at V came to 4 bases and at J to 1 base, leaving 7 bases not matched to a gene. The CDR3 sequence is CASSSGTVFSGANVLTF. The CDR3 DNA is TGTGCCAGCAGCTCGGGGACAGTGTTTTCTGGGGCCAACGTCCTGACTTTC.

The chain recombines TRBV6-1 with TRBJ2-1; D is possibly TRBD1 (5 bases). The CDR3 covers 16 residues. Germline lookup yields CDR1 MNHNS and CDR2 SASEGT. Between the trimmed V and J ends, which lost 2 bases and 0 bases, there was a span of 11 bases. The CDR3 nucleotides read TGTGCCAGCAGTGAACAGGGCTTAAGCTCCTACAATGAGCAGTTCTTC. Translating gives CASSEQGLSSYNEQFF.

CDR3 in amino acids: CASRPRLAGDNEQFF. The DNA for the CDR3 is TGTGCCAGCAGGCCCAGACTAGCGGGGGACAATGAGCAGTTCTTC. The V and J genes are TRBV6-2 or TRBV6-3 and TRBJ2-1, with TRBD2 identical over 12 bases. CDR3 length: 15 amino acids. Per the germline V gene, CDR1 is MNHEY and CDR2 is SVGEGT. Trimming cost V 6 bases and J 5 bases; bases outside gene matches: 5.

This chain uses TRBV5-1 with TRBJ1-6, with TRBD1 as a possible D gene (5 bases). This CDR3 is 15 amino acids long. Looked up from germline, CDR1 is SGHRS and CDR2 is YFSETQ. Trimming left V 1 base short and J 6 bases short, with 11 bases between. As DNA, the CDR3 is TGCGCCAGCAGCTTGACCGGGGACGTTAATTCACCCCTCCACTTT. Translated: CASSLTGDVNSPLHF.

This clonotype was counted a few times. The chain recombines TRBV20-1 with TRBJ1-1, with unresolved D. The CDR3 has 13 amino acids. The germline V gene has CDR1 DFQATT and CDR2 SNEGSKA (reference sequence). V dropped 3 bases and J dropped 0 bases, with 8 bases sitting between them. The CDR3 spells CSASDNMNTEAFF. The DNA for the CDR3 is TGCAGTGCTAGTGACAATATGAACACTGAAGCTTTCTTT.

The sample holds a few counts of this clonotype. This chain joins TRBV11-2 and TRBJ2-2, with 11 bases fitting TRBD2. CDR1 is SGHAT and CDR2 is FQNNGV in the germline V gene. The trim removed 5 bases at V and 4 bases at J, leaving 9 bases unmatched. The CDR3 runs to 17 residues. This chain's CDR3 is CASSRTSGGSGTGELFF. Here the CDR3 DNA reads TGTGCCAGCAGCCGAACTAGCGGGGGATCGGGCACCGGGGAGCTGTTTTTT.

This clonotype was counted a few times. The V call is TRBV12-3 or TRBV12-4, the J call TRBJ2-1, with 7 bases identical to TRBD1. Germline trimming cut 5 bases from V and 7 bases from J; bases unmatched to any gene: 11. CDR3 length: 15 residues. The DNA of the CDR3 is TGTGCCAGCAGTGACCGGACAGGCCAGGGAAATGAGCAGTTCTTC. As protein: CASSDRTGQGNEQFF.

V and J are TRBV5-1 and TRBJ1-2; TRBD1 matches 10 bases. The CDR3 sequence is 17 residues long. Germline V gene lookup returns CDR1 SGHRS and CDR2 YFSETQ. Losses at the gene ends were 1 base for V and 1 base for J; bases not matched to a gene: 7. For the CDR3, the DNA is TGCGCCAGCAGCTTGAGCGGGACAGGGGCGCGTAACTATGGCTACACCTTC. Residues: CASSLSGTGARNYGYTF. The whole variable domain, remainder taken from reference TRBV5-1 and TRBJ1-2, is KAGVTQTPRYLIKTRGQQVTLSCSPISGHRSVSWYQQTPGQGLQFLFEYFSETQRNKGNFPGRFSGRQFSNSRSEMNVSTLELGDSALYLCASSLSGTGARNYGYTFGSGTRLTVV.

The chain uses TRBV5-1 and TRBJ2-1, with 13 bases lining up with TRBD2. This CDR3 has 18 amino acids. The V segment lost 4 bases and the J segment 7 bases; nucleotides outside the gene matches: 14. CDR1 is SGHRS, CDR2 YFSETQ, per germline. In DNA form, the CDR3 reads TGCGCCAGCAGCCCCCAACCCCCCGGGACTAGCGGGGTAAATGAGCAGTTCTTC. Translation: CASSPQPPGTSGVNEQFF.

This clonotype was counted at least ten times. The chain employs TRBV11-2 and TRBJ2-2; D is possibly TRBD2 (5 bases). CDR3 length equals 13 residues. The germline V and J ends were trimmed by 0 bases and 6 bases, with 5 bases remaining between them. Germline V lookup: CDR1 SGHAT, CDR2 FQNNGV. The CDR3 here is CASSLERAGELFF. The CDR3 bases are TGTGCCAGCAGCTTAGAGAGGGCCGGGGAGCTGTTTTTT.

The genes are TRBV29-1 and TRBJ2-3, with TRBD1 identical over 10 bases. The CDR3 consists of 14 residues. Trimming took 5 bases from V and 2 from J; bases not matched to a gene: 4. Germline V lookup: CDR1 SQVTM, CDR2 ANQGSEA. Here the CDR3 reads CSVLDRGSTDTQYF. The CDR3 coding sequence is TGCAGCGTTTTGGACAGGGGGTCCACAGATACGCAGTATTTT.

This clonotype was observed a few times. The chain combines TRBV13 with TRBJ2-5; TRBD1 matches 7 bases. Germline V gene data show CDR1 as PRHDT and CDR2 as FYEKMQ (reference sequence). V dropped 5 bases and J dropped 5; count of bases not matched to a gene: 11. The CDR3 extends over 15 amino acids. For the CDR3, the DNA is TGTGCCAGCAGCCCGAGAGGACAGGATTGGGAGACCCAGTACTTC. Translated: CASSPRGQDWETQYF. Filled out from reference TRBV13 and TRBJ2-5, the complete variable domain reads AAGVIQSPRHLIKEKRETATLKCYPIPRHDTVYWYQQGPGQDPQFLISFYEKMQSDKGSIPDRFSAQQFSDYHSELNMSSLELGDSALYFCASSPRGQDWETQYFGPGTRLLVL.

The gene calls are TRBV6-2 or TRBV6-3 and TRBJ1-1, with TRBD1 matching 7 bases. V dropped 7 bases and J dropped 4; count of bases not matched to a gene: 9. CDR3 length: 14 residues. Germline CDR1 reads MNHEY; CDR2 reads SVGEGT. The DNA for the CDR3 is TGTGCCAGCAAAGGGGGCAGGGGTGGCACTGAAGCTTTCTTT. This gives the protein CASKGGRGGTEAFF.

The rearrangement links TRBV29-1 to TRBJ2-5; D is possibly TRBD2 (5 bases). The CDR3 is 12 amino acids. Germline V gene data show CDR1 as SQVTM and CDR2 as ANQGSEA. Trimming left V 2 bases short and J 7 bases short, with 11 bases between. In nucleotides, the CDR3 is TGCAGCGTTGAACGGGGTGGCGGGACCCAGTACTTC. Translated: CSVERGGGTQYF.